This is a list of T cell receptor beta chains from one sample in a study of T-cell memory formation after mild COVID-19. In TCRdb, the 5' RACE reads were re-called with MiXCR into one record per CDR3 protein. The table has around 200,000 distinct CDR3 sequences, 10% seen once. Sample: PBMCs or a T cell subset sorted from them (not recorded which). The receptor set was obtained from a man aged 18 to 29 who had mild COVID-19 (a few samples of this study predate the infection). Cell type and time point are not known. The CDR3 runs from the conserved cysteine through the conserved F or W. A D gene is named only where the DNA matches it firmly. Clone sizes are given selectively: once, few, many, or a class where the clone is expanded.

11 | TRBJ1-4 | NA | TRBV6-2/TRBV6-3 | NA | TGTGCCAGCAGTTCGAGACATCTCTGGTTTTTT | CASSSRHLWFF
13 | TRBJ2-5 | NA | TRBV7-2 | few | TGTGCCAGCAGCCTGTGGGGCGTAGAGACCCAGTACTTC | CASSLWGVETQYF
16 | TRBJ1-2 | TRBD1 | TRBV5-1 | few | TGCGCCAGCGCCGAAGACCCGGGACAGGGAGGCGGGGGCTACACCTTC | CASAEDPGQGGGGYTF
12 | TRBJ2-1 | TRBD2 | TRBV27 | many | TGTGCCACCGGGACTAGAGGGGGGGGTCGGTTCTTC | CATGTRGGGRFF
13 | TRBJ2-7 | TRBD1 | TRBV6-1 | few | TGTGCCAGCCGGGACAGGAGTTCCTACGAGCAGTACTTC | CASRDRSSYEQYF
14 | TRBJ1-5 | NA | TRBV7-9 | few | TGTGCCAGCAGCAGCGATTTTGATTATCAGCCCCAGCATTTT | CASSSDFDYQPQHF
14 | TRBJ2-5 | TRBD1 | TRBV20-1 | few | TGCAGTGCTAGGGACAGGAGATCTCAAGAGACCCAGTACTTC | CSARDRRSQETQYF
13 | TRBJ2-5 | NA | TRBV7-2 | NA | TGTGCCAGCAGCTTATCTCACCTGGAGACCCAGTACTTC | CASSLSHLETQYF
16 | TRBJ2-5 | TRBD2 | TRBV7-2 | many | TGTGCCAGCAGTTTAGCGGGGGACACTATCCAAGAGACCCAGTACTTC | CASSLAGDTIQETQYF
22 | TRBJ2-7 | TRBD2 | TRBV12-3/TRBV12-4 | few | TGTGCCAGCAGCCCTGGTGGGACTAGCGGGGGGCCGGGTGCGATGCTCTCCTACGAGCAGTACTTC | CASSPGGTSGGPGAMLSYEQYF
14 | TRBJ2-7 | TRBD2 | TRBV3-1 | NA | TGTGCCAGCAGCCAAGATCTCGGGAGGGACGAGCAGTACTTC | CASSQDLGRDEQYF
15 | TRBJ2-4 | NA | TRBV20-1 | many | TGCAGTGCTCCCTCGACTGAGCTAGCCAAAAACATTCAGTACTTC | CSAPSTELAKNIQYF
14 | TRBJ2-5 | NA | TRBV19 | few | TGTGCCAGTAGTATAGCAGGGGCCGGGGGGACCCAGTACTTC | CASSIAGAGGTQYF
13 | TRBJ2-1 | NA | TRBV6-2/TRBV6-3 | few | TGTGCCAGCAGCCCGGTGGGAGAGGGGGAGCAGTTCTTC | CASSPVGEGEQFF
14 | TRBJ1-2 | NA | TRBV5-1 | NA | TGCGCCAGCAGCATTGCCGGGGTTACTTATGGCTACACCTTC | CASSIAGVTYGYTF
15 | TRBJ1-1 | NA | TRBV7-3 | NA | TGTGCCAGCAGCTTAAACCCCCCGTTGAACACTGAAGCTTTCTTT | CASSLNPPLNTEAFF
18 | TRBJ2-4 | TRBD2 | TRBV6-5 | many | TGTGCCAGCAGGCCTACTAGCGGGGGGGCTTTCGGCAAAAACATTCAGTACTTC | CASRPTSGGAFGKNIQYF
17 | TRBJ2-7 | TRBD1 | TRBV7-9 | few | TGTGCCAGCGCCTCACTCCCCGGGACAGGGAGCTCCTACGAGCAGTACTTC | CASASLPGTGSSYEQYF
14 | TRBJ2-2 | NA | TRBV15 | few | TGTGCCACCAGCAGTTGGCCCTCGCCCGGGGAGCTGTTTTTT | CATSSWPSPGELFF
19 | TRBJ1-6 | TRBD1 | TRBV6-5 | few | TGTGCCAGCAGTTACTCTGGGCACCCGGGGACAGGGAGCAATTCACCCCTCCACTTT | CASSYSGHPGTGSNSPLHF
15 | TRBJ2-5 | NA | TRBV7-6 | few | TGTGCCAGCAGCTTAGGTGGGACAAGATGGGAGACCCAGTACTTC | CASSLGGTRWETQYF
11 | TRBJ1-2 | NA | TRBV29-1 | few | TGCAGCGTTGAAGAAAACAGGGGCTACACCTTC | CSVEENRGYTF
13 | TRBJ1-1 | NA | TRBV6-1 | few | TGTGCCAGCAGACCTCAGATGAACACTGAAGCTTTCTTT | CASRPQMNTEAFF
14 | TRBJ1-5 | TRBD1 | TRBV20-1 | NA | TGCAGTGCAAAGAGCCAGACAGGGTATCAGCCCCAGCATTTT | CSAKSQTGYQPQHF
14 | TRBJ1-2 | TRBD1 | TRBV18 | many | TGTGCCAGCTCACCAGGGACAGAGAACTATGGCTACACCTTC | CASSPGTENYGYTF
15 | TRBJ1-5 | TRBD1 | TRBV5-6 | few | TGTGCCAGCAGCTTCGCTGGACAGGGAAATCAGCCCCAGCATTTT | CASSFAGQGNQPQHF
13 | TRBJ1-1 | NA | TRBV3-1 | NA | TGTGCCAGCAGCCACCGGGGGTATGTAAGTGCTTTCTTT | CASSHRGYVSAFF
10 | TRBJ1-1 | NA | TRBV7-9 | few | TGTGCCAGCAGCGGCACCGAGGCTTTCTTT | CASSGTEAFF
15 | TRBJ2-2 | NA | TRBV5-1 | few | TGCGCCAGCAGCCGAAGACCCGGGTCCCCCGGGGAGCTGTTTTTT | CASSRRPGSPGELFF
13 | TRBJ1-1 | TRBD1 | TRBV20-1 | NA | TGCAGTGCCAGCCGGGACAGTAACACTGAAGCTTTCTTT | CSASRDSNTEAFF
14 | TRBJ1-4 | NA | TRBV5-1 | NA | TGCGCCAGCAGCATCACCGCAACTAATGAAAAACTGTTTTTT | CASSITATNEKLFF
14 | TRBJ1-1 | NA | TRBV5-6 | NA | TGTGCCAGCAGCCCCACCGACGGCTACACTGAAGCTTTCTTT | CASSPTDGYTEAFF
14 | TRBJ2-4 | TRBD1 | TRBV5-1 | NA | TGCGCCAGCAGCTTTACAGGGGGCCAAAACATTCAGTACTTC | CASSFTGGQNIQYF
18 | TRBJ2-1 | TRBD2 | TRBV4-1 | few | TGCGCCAGCAGCCATCCCTCGGGGCGGGGGGACCACTACAATGAGCAGTTCTTC | CASSHPSGRGDHYNEQFF
13 | TRBJ1-2 | TRBD1 | TRBV12-3/TRBV12-4 | NA | TGTGCCAGCACCCAGGGGGTTGATTATGGCTACACCTTC | CASTQGVDYGYTF
15 | TRBJ1-5 | NA | TRBV4-1 | few | TGCGCCAGCAGCCAAGCCTGGAATAGCAATCAGCCCCAGCATTTT | CASSQAWNSNQPQHF
16 | TRBJ2-2 | TRBD1 | TRBV12-3/TRBV12-4 | few | TGTGCCAGCAGTCCCCGGACAGGGGGACTCACCGGGGAGCTGTTTTTT | CASSPRTGGLTGELFF
12 | TRBJ2-5 | NA | TRBV19 | few | TGTGCCAGTAGTGCCACCAGGGAGACCCAGTACTTC | CASSATRETQYF
14 | TRBJ2-7 | NA | TRBV19 | NA | TGTGCCAGTAACCCTCCGGGACGGAGATACGAGCAGTACTTC | CASNPPGRRYEQYF
13 | TRBJ2-2 | NA | TRBV7-6 | many | TGTGCCAGCAGCTACCGACAAACCGGGGAGCTGTTTTTT | CASSYRQTGELFF
12 | TRBJ2-7 | NA | TRBV4-1 | NA | TGCGCCAGCAGCCAAATGTTCAGCAAGCAGTACTTC | CASSQMFSKQYF
16 | TRBJ2-7 | NA | TRBV11-2 | NA | TGTGCCAGCAGCCCCAGCTTTAGGACCACCAACCACCAGCAGTACTTC | CASSPSFRTTNHQQYF
14 | TRBJ1-1 | NA | TRBV2 | few | TGTGCCAGCAGCTACCAGGGTCTGAGCACTGAAGCTTTCTTT | CASSYQGLSTEAFF